The 4 T cell receptor beta chains below come from one sample, sequenced in a study of vaccination and CD4 T cells after COVID-19. These receptors' antigens are unknown. The Oncomine TCR Beta short-read assay was applied to DNA of cultured CD4+ T cells. TCRdb fed the PCR reads into MiXCR, producing one record per CDR3 protein. The repertoire holds 15,000 to 20,000 distinct CDR3 sequences, with around 60% as singletons. Specified treatment: approximately 9-day PBMC culture with coronavirus spike peptide pools or control peptides (ViraFEST assay). Input material: CD4+ T cells from blood, cultured in vitro. The source is a human donor who had recovered from COVID-19.

The rearrangement links TRBV2 to TRBJ1-2, with D possibly matching TRBD1 (6 bases). Germline V gene data show CDR1 as SNHLY and CDR2 as FYNNEI. The CDR3 is made up of 15 amino acids. Trimming took off 10 bases at V and 1 base at J, with 19 bases between the two ends. This CDR3 is CATYARDNNNYGYTF. Written as DNA, the CDR3 is TGTGCCACCTACGCCCGGGACAACAATAACTATGGCTACACCTTC.

This chain joins TRBV21-1 and TRBJ2-7; the table calls TRBD1, which could not be checked here. TRBV21-1 is recorded as a pseudogene. The CDR3 has 17 residues. The chain's CDR3 is CASSQPYRDLSSYEQYF. Written as DNA, the CDR3 is TGTGCCAGCAGCCAACCTTACCGGGACCTGAGCTCCTACGAGCAGTACTTC.

The J gene is TRBJ1-2, the V gene TRBV20-1; D might be TRBD1 (5 bases). CDR1 and CDR2 (germline): DFQATT, SNEGSKA (reference sequence). V was pared by 5 bases and J by 3 bases, with 16 bases between. CDR3 size: 14 residues. CDR3 bases: TGCAGTGCTGGACACCCATATTCGTACTATGGCTACACCTTC. It codes for CSAGHPYSYYGYTF.

This clonotype was counted between two and nine times. J is TRBJ2-1 and V is TRBV20-1; 8 positions agree with TRBD1. Unmatched junction bases numbered 7, after V lost 4 bases and J lost 2 bases. Germline V lookup: CDR1 DFQATT, CDR2 SNEGSKA (reference sequence). The CDR3 sequence is 15 residues long. Here the CDR3 reads CSATGGGRAYNEQFF. The CDR3 DNA reads as TGCAGTGCTACAGGGGGCGGACGCGCCTACAATGAGCAGTTCTTC.